This T cell receptor beta chain was sequenced during a study of T cells after yellow fever vaccination. TCRdb used MiXCR to reprocess the 5' RACE reads, holding one entry per CDR3 protein. The profile shows under 550,000 distinct CDR3 sequences, 21% of them singletons. There are 13 residues in the CDR3. Trimming stripped 5 bases from V and 8 bases from J, with 14 bases between. The chain uses TRBV12-3 or TRBV12-4 and TRBJ2-3, with TRBD1 as a possible D gene (6 bases). The TCR was taken from a man between 18 and 35 years old who received the YFV17D yellow fever vaccine. The sample consisted of PBMCs, taken 21 days after the first yellow fever vaccination. The CDR3 here is CASSDRLEVTQYF. CDR3 nucleotide sequence: TGTGCCAGCAGTGACAGGTTGGAGGTTACGCAGTATTTT.